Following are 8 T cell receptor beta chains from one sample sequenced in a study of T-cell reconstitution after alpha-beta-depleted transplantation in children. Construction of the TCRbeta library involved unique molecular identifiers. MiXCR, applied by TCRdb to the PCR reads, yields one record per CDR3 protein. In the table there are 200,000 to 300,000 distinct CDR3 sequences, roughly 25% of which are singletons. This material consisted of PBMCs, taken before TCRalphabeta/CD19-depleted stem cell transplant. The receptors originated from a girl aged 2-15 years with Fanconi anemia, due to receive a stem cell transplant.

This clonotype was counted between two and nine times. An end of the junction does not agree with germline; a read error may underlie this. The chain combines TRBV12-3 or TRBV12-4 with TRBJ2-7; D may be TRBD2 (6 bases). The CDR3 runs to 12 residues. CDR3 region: CASSFGEGEESF. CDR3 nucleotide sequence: TGTGCCAGCAGTTTTGGTGAAGGGGAGGAGTCCTTC.

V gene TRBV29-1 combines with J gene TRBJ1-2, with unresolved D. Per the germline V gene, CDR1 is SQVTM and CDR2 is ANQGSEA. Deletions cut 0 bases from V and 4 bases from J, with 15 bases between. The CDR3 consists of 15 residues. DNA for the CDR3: TGCAGCGTTGAAGAAGTTATCAGGCTCCCCTATGGCTACACCTTC. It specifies CSVEEVIRLPYGYTF.

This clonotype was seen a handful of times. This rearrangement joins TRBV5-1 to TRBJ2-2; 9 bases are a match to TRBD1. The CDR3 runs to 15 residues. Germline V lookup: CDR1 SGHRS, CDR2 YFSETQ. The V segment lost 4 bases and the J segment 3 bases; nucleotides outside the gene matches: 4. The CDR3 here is CASSPRTGDTGELFF. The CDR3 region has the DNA TGCGCCAGCAGCCCACGGACAGGGGACACCGGGGAGCTGTTTTTT.

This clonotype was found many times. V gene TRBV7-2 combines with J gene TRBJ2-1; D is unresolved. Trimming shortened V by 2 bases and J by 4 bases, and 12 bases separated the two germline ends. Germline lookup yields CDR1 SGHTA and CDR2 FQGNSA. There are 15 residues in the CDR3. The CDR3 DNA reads TGTGCCAGCAGCTTACGGTACCCAACTTACAATGAGCAGTTCTTC. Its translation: CASSLRYPTYNEQFF.

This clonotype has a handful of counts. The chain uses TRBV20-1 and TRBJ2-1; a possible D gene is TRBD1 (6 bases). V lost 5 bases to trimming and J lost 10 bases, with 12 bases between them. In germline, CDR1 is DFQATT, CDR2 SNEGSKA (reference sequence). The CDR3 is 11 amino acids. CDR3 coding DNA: TGCAGTGCTTTCACAGGGCGGGAGCAGTTCTTC. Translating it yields CSAFTGREQFF.

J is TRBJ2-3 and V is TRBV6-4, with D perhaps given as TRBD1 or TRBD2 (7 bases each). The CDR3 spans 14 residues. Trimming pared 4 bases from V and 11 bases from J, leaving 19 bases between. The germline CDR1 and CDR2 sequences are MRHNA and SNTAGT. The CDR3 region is CASSAGGGEEEQYF. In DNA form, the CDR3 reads TGTGCCAGCAGTGCAGGGGGAGGGGAGGAGGAGCAGTATTTT.

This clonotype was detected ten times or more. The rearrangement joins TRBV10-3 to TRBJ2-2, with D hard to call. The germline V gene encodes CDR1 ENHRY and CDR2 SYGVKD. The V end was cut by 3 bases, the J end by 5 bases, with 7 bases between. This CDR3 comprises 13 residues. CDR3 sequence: CAISEVGTGELFF. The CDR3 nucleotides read TGTGCCATCAGTGAAGTAGGGACCGGGGAGCTGTTTTTT.

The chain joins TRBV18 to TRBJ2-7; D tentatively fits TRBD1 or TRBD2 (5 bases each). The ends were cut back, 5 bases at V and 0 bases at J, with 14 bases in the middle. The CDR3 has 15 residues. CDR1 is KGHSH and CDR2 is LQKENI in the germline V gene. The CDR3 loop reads CASSASRDHSYEQYF. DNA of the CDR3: TGTGCCAGCTCAGCCTCCCGGGACCACTCCTACGAGCAGTACTTC.